What follows is one TCR beta chain and its context. Per germline, CDR1 MGHRA and CDR2 YSYEKL. V was shortened by 5 bases and J by 5 bases, with 12 bases between the two germline ends. The length of the CDR3 is 14 residues. This specimen comes from a study of blood T cell repertoires in COVID-19. At the level of the study: T cells, B-cell-depleted T cells, or PBMCs provided the cDNA or gDNA that served as material.

Original analysis: Estimated nucleated cell counts came from reference gene primer amplification. Sequenced by immunoSEQ multiplex PCR; TCRdb stores in-frame clones only, minus some. The V and J calls and the clone size are those of that table, but D and trimming were determined from the DNA. This sample has over 65,000 clones, with roughly 78% found just once. The sequence derives from a man in his fifties or sixties with COVID-19, enrolled during active disease. The gene calls are TRBV4-1 and TRBJ2-2; D perhaps matches TRBD1 (6 bases). Sequencing was done on a sample of peripheral blood. This chain's CDR3 is CASSSIRGTGELFF. For the CDR3, the DNA is TGCGCCAGCAGCTCCATCAGGGGAACCGGGGAGCTGTTTTTT.